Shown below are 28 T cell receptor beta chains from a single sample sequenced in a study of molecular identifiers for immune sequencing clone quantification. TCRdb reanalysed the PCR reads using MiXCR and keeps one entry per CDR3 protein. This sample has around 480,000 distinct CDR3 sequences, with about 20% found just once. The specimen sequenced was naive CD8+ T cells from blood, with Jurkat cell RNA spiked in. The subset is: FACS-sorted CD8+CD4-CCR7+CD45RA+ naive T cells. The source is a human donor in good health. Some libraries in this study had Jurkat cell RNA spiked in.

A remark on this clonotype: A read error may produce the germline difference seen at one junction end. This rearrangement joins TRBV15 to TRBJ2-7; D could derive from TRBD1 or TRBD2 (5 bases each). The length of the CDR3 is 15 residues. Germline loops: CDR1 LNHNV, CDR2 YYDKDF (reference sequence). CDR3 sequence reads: CATSRERAGTYGQYF. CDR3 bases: TGTGCCACCAGCAGGGAGAGGGCAGGGACCTACGGGCAGTACTTC.

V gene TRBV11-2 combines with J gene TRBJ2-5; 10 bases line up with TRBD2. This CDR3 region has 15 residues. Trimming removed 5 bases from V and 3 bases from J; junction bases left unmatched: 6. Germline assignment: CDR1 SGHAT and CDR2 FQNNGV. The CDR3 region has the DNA TGTGCCAGCAGCAGGCGGACTAGCGGCAAAGAGACCCAGTACTTC. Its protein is CASSRRTSGKETQYF.

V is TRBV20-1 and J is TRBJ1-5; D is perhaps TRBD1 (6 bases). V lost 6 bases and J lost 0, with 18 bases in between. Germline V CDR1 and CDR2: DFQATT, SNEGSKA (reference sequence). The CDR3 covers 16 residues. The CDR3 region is CSAGPGHRYSNQPQHF. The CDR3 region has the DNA TGCAGTGCCGGTCCGGGACACCGCTATAGCAATCAGCCCCAGCATTTT.

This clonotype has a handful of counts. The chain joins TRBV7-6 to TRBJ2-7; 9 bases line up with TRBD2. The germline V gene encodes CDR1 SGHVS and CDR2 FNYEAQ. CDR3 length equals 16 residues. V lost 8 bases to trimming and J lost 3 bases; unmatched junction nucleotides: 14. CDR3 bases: TGTGCCAGCCGACCCCCGGTGGGTAGCGGGAGCTACGAGCAGTACTTC. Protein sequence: CASRPPVGSGSYEQYF.

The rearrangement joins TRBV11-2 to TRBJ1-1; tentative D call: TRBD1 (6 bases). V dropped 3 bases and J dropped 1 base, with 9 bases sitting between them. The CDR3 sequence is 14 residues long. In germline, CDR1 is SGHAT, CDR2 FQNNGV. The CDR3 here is CASSLGASNTEAFF. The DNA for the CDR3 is TGTGCCAGCAGCTTGGGGGCATCGAACACTGAAGCTTTCTTT.

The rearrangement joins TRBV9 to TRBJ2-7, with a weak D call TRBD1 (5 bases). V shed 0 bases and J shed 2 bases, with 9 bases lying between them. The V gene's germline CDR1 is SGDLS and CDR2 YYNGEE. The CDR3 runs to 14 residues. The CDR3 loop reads CASSVGTNTYEQYF. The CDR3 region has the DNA TGTGCCAGCAGCGTAGGGACAAATACCTACGAGCAGTACTTC.

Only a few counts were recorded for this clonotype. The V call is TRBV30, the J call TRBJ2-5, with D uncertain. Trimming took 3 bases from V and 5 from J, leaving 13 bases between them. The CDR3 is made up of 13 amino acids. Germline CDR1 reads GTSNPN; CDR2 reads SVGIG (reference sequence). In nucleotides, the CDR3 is TGTGCCTGGAGCGCCGATATTGGGGAGACCCAGTACTTC. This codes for CAWSADIGETQYF.

CDR3 coding DNA: TGTGCCAGCAGGACTGCCTACGAGCAGTACTTC. It codes for CASRTAYEQYF. The chain links TRBV6-2 or TRBV6-3 to TRBJ2-7; no clear D. V was clipped by 6 bases and J by 2 bases, with 5 bases between them. There are 11 residues in the CDR3. Looked up from germline, CDR1 is MNHEY and CDR2 is SVGEGT.

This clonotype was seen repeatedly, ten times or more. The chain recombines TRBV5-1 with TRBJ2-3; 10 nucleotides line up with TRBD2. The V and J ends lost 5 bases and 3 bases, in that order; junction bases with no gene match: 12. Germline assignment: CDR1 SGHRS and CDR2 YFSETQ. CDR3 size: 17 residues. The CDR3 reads CASRFGTASGRTDTQYF. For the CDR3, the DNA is TGCGCCAGCAGGTTTGGAACGGCTAGCGGGAGAACAGATACGCAGTATTTT.

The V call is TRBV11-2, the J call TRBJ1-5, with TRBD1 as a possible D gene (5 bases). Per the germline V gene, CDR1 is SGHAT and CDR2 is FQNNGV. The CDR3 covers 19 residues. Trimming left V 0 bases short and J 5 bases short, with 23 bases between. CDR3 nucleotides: TGTGCCAGCAGCTTAGATGGTGGCAGGGTTTACGATTCACATCAGCCCCAGCATTTT. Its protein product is CASSLDGGRVYDSHQPQHF.

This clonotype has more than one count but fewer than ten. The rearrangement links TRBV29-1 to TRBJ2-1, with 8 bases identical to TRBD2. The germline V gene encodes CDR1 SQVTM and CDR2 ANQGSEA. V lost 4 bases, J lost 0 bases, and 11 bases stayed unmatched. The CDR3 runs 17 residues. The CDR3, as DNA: TGCAGCGTTGGACTCCGTAGCGGGACCCCCTCCTACAATGAGCAGTTCTTC. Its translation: CSVGLRSGTPSYNEQFF.

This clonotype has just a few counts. As DNA, the CDR3 is TGCAGCGTTGTTCAGCGGGGCACCGGGGAGCTGTTTTTT. This gives the protein CSVVQRGTGELFF. The chain carries TRBV29-1 and TRBJ2-2; 7 bases align to TRBD2. The CDR3 is 13 residues long. J lost 4 bases, V lost 4 bases, and 3 bases had no gene match. The V gene's germline CDR1 is SQVTM and CDR2 ANQGSEA.

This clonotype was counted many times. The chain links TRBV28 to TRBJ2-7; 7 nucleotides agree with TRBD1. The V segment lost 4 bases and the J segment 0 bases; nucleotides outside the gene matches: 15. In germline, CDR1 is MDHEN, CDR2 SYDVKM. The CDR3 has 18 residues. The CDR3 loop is CASSSQWTGPLSSYEQYF. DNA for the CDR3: TGTGCCAGCAGTTCCCAGTGGACAGGCCCCTTAAGCTCCTACGAGCAGTACTTC.

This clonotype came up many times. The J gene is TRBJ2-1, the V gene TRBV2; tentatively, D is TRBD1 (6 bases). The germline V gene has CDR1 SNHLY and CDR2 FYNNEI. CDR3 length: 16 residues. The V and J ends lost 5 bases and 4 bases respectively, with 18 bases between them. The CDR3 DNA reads TGTGCCAGCAGTCACAGGGACGGCGGCGCGTACAATGAGCAGTTCTTC. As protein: CASSHRDGGAYNEQFF. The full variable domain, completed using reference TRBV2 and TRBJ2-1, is EPEVTQTPSHQVTQMGQEVILRCVPISNHLYFYWYRQILGQKVEFLVSFYNNEISEKSEIFDDQFSVERPDGSNFTLKIRSTKLEDSAMYFCASSHRDGGAYNEQFFGPGTRLTVL.

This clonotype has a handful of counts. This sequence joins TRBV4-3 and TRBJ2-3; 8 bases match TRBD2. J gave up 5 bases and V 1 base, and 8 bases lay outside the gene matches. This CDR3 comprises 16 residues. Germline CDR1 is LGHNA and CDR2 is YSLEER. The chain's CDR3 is CASSQAQRELVDTQYF. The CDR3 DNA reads TGCGCCAGCAGCCAAGCCCAGCGGGAGTTGGTAGATACGCAGTATTTT.

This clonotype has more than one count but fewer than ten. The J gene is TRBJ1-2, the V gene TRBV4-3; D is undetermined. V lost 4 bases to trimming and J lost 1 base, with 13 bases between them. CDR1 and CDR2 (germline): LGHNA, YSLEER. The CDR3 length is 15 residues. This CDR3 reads CASSPTGGDNYGYTF. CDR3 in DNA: TGCGCCAGCAGCCCGACCGGAGGAGATAACTATGGCTACACCTTC.

The CDR3 loop reads CASSEIKRDTEAFF. As DNA, the CDR3 is TGTGCCAGCAGTGAAATCAAAAGGGACACTGAAGCTTTCTTT. The rearrangement links TRBV6-1 to TRBJ1-1, with D hard to call. This CDR3 contains 14 residues. The germline CDR1 and CDR2 sequences are MNHNS and SASEGT. The V and J ends lost 2 bases and 3 bases respectively, with 10 bases between them.

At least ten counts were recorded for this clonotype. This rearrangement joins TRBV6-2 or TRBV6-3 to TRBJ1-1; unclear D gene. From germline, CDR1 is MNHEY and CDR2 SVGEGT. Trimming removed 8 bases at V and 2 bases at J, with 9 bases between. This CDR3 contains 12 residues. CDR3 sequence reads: CASQRANTEAFF. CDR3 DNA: TGTGCCAGCCAGAGGGCCAACACTGAAGCTTTCTTT.

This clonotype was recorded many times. The CDR3 loop is CSAGLQGAYTEAFF. The CDR3 coding sequence is TGCAGTGCTGGGTTACAGGGGGCATACACTGAAGCTTTCTTT. The J gene is TRBJ1-1, the V gene TRBV20-1, with 9 bases matching TRBD1. The CDR3 is made up of 14 amino acids. J was trimmed by 3 bases and V by 5 bases; bases with no gene match: 7. CDR1 and CDR2 (germline): DFQATT, SNEGSKA (reference sequence).

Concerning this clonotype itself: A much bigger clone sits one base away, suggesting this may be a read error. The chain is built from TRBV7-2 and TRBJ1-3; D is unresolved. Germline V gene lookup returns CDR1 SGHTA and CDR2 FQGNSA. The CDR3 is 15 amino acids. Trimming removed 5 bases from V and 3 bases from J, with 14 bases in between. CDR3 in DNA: TGTGCCAGCAGCCCACGGTATGATGATGGAAACACCATATATTTT. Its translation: CASSPRYDDGNTIYF.

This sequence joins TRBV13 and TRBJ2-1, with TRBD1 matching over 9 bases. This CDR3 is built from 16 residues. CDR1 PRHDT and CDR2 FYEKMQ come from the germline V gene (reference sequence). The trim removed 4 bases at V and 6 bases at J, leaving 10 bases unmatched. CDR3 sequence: CASSWADRGFSNEQFF. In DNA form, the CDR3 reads TGTGCCAGCAGCTGGGCCGACAGGGGGTTCTCCAATGAGCAGTTCTTC. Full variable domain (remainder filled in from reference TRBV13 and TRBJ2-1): AAGVIQSPRHLIKEKRETATLKCYPIPRHDTVYWYQQGPGQDPQFLISFYEKMQSDKGSIPDRFSAQQFSDYHSELNMSSLELGDSALYFCASSWADRGFSNEQFFGPGTRLTVL.

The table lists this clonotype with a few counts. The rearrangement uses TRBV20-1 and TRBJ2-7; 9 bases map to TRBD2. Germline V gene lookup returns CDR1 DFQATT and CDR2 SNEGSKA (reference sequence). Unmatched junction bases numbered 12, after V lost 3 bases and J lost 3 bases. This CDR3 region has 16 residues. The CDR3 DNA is TGCAGTGCTAGCGACCTGGGACTAGCCGCAAACTACGAGCAGTACTTC. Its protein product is CSASDLGLAANYEQYF.

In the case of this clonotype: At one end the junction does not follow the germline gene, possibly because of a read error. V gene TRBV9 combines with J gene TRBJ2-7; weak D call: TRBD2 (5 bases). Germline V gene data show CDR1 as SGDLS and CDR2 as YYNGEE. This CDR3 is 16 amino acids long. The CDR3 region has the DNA TGTGCCAACAGCCAGGCCGACTACATAAGCTCCTACGAGCAGTACTTC. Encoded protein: CANSQADYISSYEQYF.

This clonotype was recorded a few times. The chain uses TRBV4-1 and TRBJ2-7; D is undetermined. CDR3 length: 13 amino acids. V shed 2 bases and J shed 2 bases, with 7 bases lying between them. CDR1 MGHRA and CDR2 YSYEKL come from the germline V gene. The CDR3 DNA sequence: TGCGCCAGCAGCCAAAATGGGCCCTACGAGCAGTACTTC. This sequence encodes CASSQNGPYEQYF.

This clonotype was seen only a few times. CDR3 nucleotides: TGTGCCAGCAGCAAAAGACAGGGCTCGGAGACCCAGTACTTC. This translates into CASSKRQGSETQYF. The V call is TRBV7-9, the J call TRBJ2-5, with 7 nucleotides matching TRBD1. After removal of 5 bases from V and 5 bases from J, the junction contained 8 bases not matched to a gene. Germline V CDR1 and CDR2: SEHNR, FQNEAQ (reference sequence). This CDR3 is built from 14 residues.

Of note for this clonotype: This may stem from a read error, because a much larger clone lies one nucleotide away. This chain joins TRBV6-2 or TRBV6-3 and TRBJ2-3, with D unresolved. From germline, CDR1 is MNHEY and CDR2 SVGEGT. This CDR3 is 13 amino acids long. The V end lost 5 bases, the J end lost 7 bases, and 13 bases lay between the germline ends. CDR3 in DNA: TGTGCCAGCAGTAGATTCGCGAGGAATACGCAGTATTTT. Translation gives CASSRFARNTQYF.

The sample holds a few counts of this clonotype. CDR3 nucleotide sequence: TGTGCCACCAGTGACCTTGGATCTGAGCAGTTCTTC. This translates into CATSDLGSEQFF. This chain uses TRBV24-1 with TRBJ2-1; no clear D gene. The CDR3 totals 12 residues. Trimming removed 4 bases from V and 9 bases from J, with 9 bases in between. Germline values: CDR1 KGHDR, CDR2 SFDVKD.

CDR3 sequence: CASSPLAGVGTGELFF. In nucleotides, the CDR3 is TGTGCCAGCAGCCCATTAGCGGGAGTTGGTACCGGGGAGCTGTTTTTT. The chain couples TRBV27 to TRBJ2-2, with TRBD2 identical over 9 bases. CDR1 and CDR2 (germline): MNHEY, SMNVEV (reference sequence). After removal of 6 bases from V and 5 bases from J, the junction contained 10 bases not matched to a gene. The CDR3 totals 16 residues.